This T cell receptor beta chain derives from a study of cytomegalovirus exposure and HLA in healthy donors. The CDR3 has 16 amino acids. In germline, CDR1 is LNHDA, CDR2 SQIVND (reference sequence). J lost 6 bases, V lost 3 bases, and 10 bases had no gene match. 13 Jbeta primers and 60 Vbeta primers were used for the PCR. Libraries were prepared by immunoSEQ multiplex PCR; TCRdb keeps only in-frame clonotypes and omits some of them. The top ten clones hold 3.4% of a sample with 100,000 to 150,000 clones, about three quarters of them seen once. The source material was PBMCs. The sequence came from a man aged 25-45 years in good health and CMV-seronegative. V is TRBV19 and J is TRBJ2-2, with 7 bases fitting TRBD2. CDR3 DNA sequence: TGTGCCAGTAGTATTTGGGGAGGGTCGATTTCCGGGGAGCTGTTTTTT. The encoded protein is CASSIWGGSISGELFF. Using reference TRBV19 and TRBJ2-2 for the parts outside the CDR3, the full variable domain is DGGITQSPKYLFRKEGQNVTLSCEQNLNHDAMYWYRQDPGQGLRLIYYSQIVNDFQKGDIAEGYSVSREKKESFPLTVTSAQKNPTAFYLCASSIWGGSISGELFFGEGSRLTVL.